The 24 T cell receptor beta chains below were found in one sample sequenced in a study of glioma-infiltrating T cells after dendritic cell vaccination. The protocol was immunoSEQ multiplex PCR, while the TCRdb copy is restricted to in-frame clones and leaves out a portion. In the table there are about 90,000 clones, roughly 84% of which are singletons. The material sequenced was blood, taken before dendritic cell vaccination. The origin of the receptors is a human donor with glioblastoma.

This chain uses TRBV4-2 with TRBJ2-1, with D maybe TRBD2 (6 bases). CDR1 is LGHNA and CDR2 is YNFKEQ in the germline V gene. Trimming pared 1 base from V and 6 bases from J, leaving 16 bases between. This CDR3 has 16 residues. The CDR3 reads CASSQGAGRRGNEQFF. CDR3 in DNA: TGTGCCAGCAGCCAAGGGGCGGGGAGGCGGGGCAATGAGCAGTTCTTC.

The chain recombines TRBV7-9 with TRBJ2-2; possible D gene TRBD2, 6 bases. This CDR3 comprises 17 residues. The germline V gene encodes CDR1 SEHNR and CDR2 FQNEAQ (reference sequence). Between the trimmed V and J ends, which lost 5 bases and 0 bases, there was a span of 16 bases. The CDR3 DNA reads TGTGCCAGCAGCCGGAGGGCATTTGATGCGAACACCGGGGAGCTGTTTTTT. This codes for CASSRRAFDANTGELFF.

V and J are TRBV18 and TRBJ2-5; 8 nucleotides agree with TRBD1. The junction had 6 bases not matched to a gene; V was cut back by 5 bases and J by 1 base. The CDR3 consists of 15 residues. Germline V gene sequence: CDR1 KGHSH, CDR2 LQKENI. The CDR3 loop is CASSLNQGAQETQYF. For the CDR3, the DNA is TGTGCCAGCTCATTAAACCAGGGGGCCCAAGAGACCCAGTACTTC.

V usage is TRBV5-5 and J usage is TRBJ2-7; 7 bases fit TRBD1. Trimming at V came to 4 bases and at J to 3 bases, leaving 16 bases not matched to a gene. Germline assignment: CDR1 SGHKS and CDR2 YYEKEE (reference sequence). This CDR3 has 17 amino acids. CDR3 region: CASSAARIGGADYEQYF. CDR3 nucleotides: TGTGCCAGCAGCGCGGCACGGATAGGGGGCGCCGACTACGAGCAGTACTTC.

The J gene is TRBJ2-3, the V gene TRBV19; 11 positions match TRBD2. Germline V gene data show CDR1 as LNHDA and CDR2 as SQIVND (reference sequence). The CDR3 sequence is 15 residues long. V shed 9 bases and J 7 bases; nucleotides not matched to a gene: 12. CDR3: CASGELAGGPNTQYF. The CDR3 DNA reads as TGTGCCAGCGGTGAGCTAGCGGGGGGTCCAAATACGCAGTATTTT.

CDR3 residues: CASSQFDRVGTEAFF. CDR3 coding DNA: TGTGCCAGCAGCCAGTTTGACAGGGTGGGAACTGAAGCTTTCTTT. The rearrangement links TRBV5-6 to TRBJ1-1, with TRBD1 identical over 7 bases. From germline, CDR1 is SGHDT and CDR2 YYEEEE. V shed 4 bases and J 5 bases; nucleotides not matched to a gene: 11. The CDR3 spans 15 residues. The full variable domain, in which reference TRBV5-6 and TRBJ1-1 provide the parts outside the CDR3, is DAGVTQSPTHLIKTRGQQVTLRCSPKSGHDTVSWYQQALGQGPQFIFQYYEEEERQRGNFPDRFSGHQFPNYSSELNVNALLLGDSALYLCASSQFDRVGTEAFFGQGTRLTVV.

This clone came up once. The V call is TRBV25-1, the J call TRBJ2-5; 8 bases fit TRBD2. The germline CDR1 and CDR2 sequences are MGHDK and SYGVNS. Unmatched junction bases numbered 9, after V lost 5 bases and J lost 4 bases. This CDR3 contains 15 residues. The CDR3 DNA reads as TGTGCCAGCAGTTCCGGGGGGGACTTAAGAGAGACCCAGTACTTC. Protein: CASSSGGDLRETQYF.

V gene TRBV19 combines with J gene TRBJ2-1; the match to TRBD2 covers 9 bases. V lost 5 bases to trimming and J lost 8 bases; unmatched junction nucleotides: 10. Germline V CDR1 and CDR2: LNHDA, SQIVND (reference sequence). The CDR3 loop spans 15 amino acids. The CDR3, as DNA: TGTGCCAGTAGTTTCATAGCGGGAGCGGTCGATGAGCAGTTCTTC. It encodes CASSFIAGAVDEQFF. Supplemented by reference TRBV19 and TRBJ2-1, the full variable domain reads DGGITQSPKYLFRKEGQNVTLSCEQNLNHDAMYWYRQDPGQGLRLIYYSQIVNDFQKGDIAEGYSVSREKKESFPLTVTSAQKNPTAFYLCASSFIAGAVDEQFFGPGTRLTVL.

The chain employs TRBV4-2 and TRBJ1-3, with D possibly being TRBD1 (5 bases). Trimming shortened V by 3 bases and J by 3 bases, and 12 bases separated the two germline ends. The CDR3 is 15 residues long. The germline gives CDR1 LGHNA, CDR2 YNFKEQ. For the CDR3, the DNA is TGTGCCAGCAGCCAGGTCGCAGGGAATGGAAACACCATATATTTT. This codes for CASSQVAGNGNTIYF.

The V call is TRBV10-3, the J call TRBJ2-3; TRBD2 is a possible D gene (7 bases). V was cut by 7 bases and J by 1 base, with 12 bases left in between. The germline CDR1 and CDR2 sequences are ENHRY and SYGVKD. CDR3 length equals 14 residues. Here the CDR3 DNA reads TGTGCCATCACCCAAGGGGGGGGCACAGATACGCAGTATTTT. Amino acid sequence: CAITQGGGTDTQYF.

In DNA, the CDR3 is TGCGCCAGCAGTGACTACAGGGAAGGAACTGAAGCTTTCTTT. Translation gives CASSDYREGTEAFF. This chain uses TRBV10-1 with TRBJ1-1; D perhaps matches TRBD1 (6 bases). The germline V gene has CDR1 WNHNN and CDR2 SYGVQD (reference sequence). Trimming cost V 3 bases and J 5 bases, with 13 bases left between them. The CDR3 spans 14 residues.

This clone was seen only a few times. The chain employs TRBV10-3 and TRBJ2-1, with unresolved D. CDR1 and CDR2 (germline): ENHRY, SYGVKD. V dropped 3 bases and J dropped 1 base, with 16 bases sitting between them. This CDR3 has 17 residues. The chain's CDR3 is CAISETRVGFSYNEQFF. For the CDR3, the DNA is TGTGCCATCAGTGAAACACGGGTCGGTTTTTCCTACAATGAGCAGTTCTTC.

The genes are TRBV19 and TRBJ1-5; D unclear. Per the germline V gene, CDR1 is LNHDA and CDR2 is SQIVND (reference sequence). V was cut by 5 bases and J by 2 bases, with 10 bases left in between. CDR3 size: 14 residues. The CDR3, as DNA: TGTGCCAGTAGTTTGCCCCCGGGCAATCAGCCCCAGCATTTT. Translation: CASSLPPGNQPQHF.

CDR3 in DNA: TGTGCCAGCAGCTTGGGTAGAAATAACAATGAGCAGTTCTTC. Translating gives CASSLGRNNNEQFF. The V call is TRBV5-4, the J call TRBJ2-1; no reliable D call. The V end was cut by 0 bases, the J end by 5 bases, with 9 bases between. The CDR3 is made up of 14 amino acids. Germline V gene data show CDR1 as SGHNT and CDR2 as YYREEE (reference sequence). The full variable domain, rest sourced from reference TRBV5-4 and TRBJ2-1, is ETGVTQSPTHLIKTRGQQVTLRCSSQSGHNTVSWYQQALGQGPQFIFQYYREEENGRGNFPPRFSGLQFPNYSSELNVNALELDDSALYLCASSLGRNNNEQFFGPGTRLTVL.

The gene calls are TRBV10-3 and TRBJ2-1, with a tentative D call TRBD2 (6 bases). Germline CDR1 reads ENHRY; CDR2 reads SYGVKD. This CDR3 contains 17 residues. Trimming removed 3 bases at V and 3 bases at J, with 18 bases between. CDR3 nucleotide sequence: TGTGCCATCAGTGAAGTGGGCACGGGACTGAACTACAATGAGCAGTTCTTC. Its translation: CAISEVGTGLNYNEQFF.

There are a few counts of this clone. This rearrangement joins TRBV7-9 to TRBJ1-1, with TRBD1 as a possible D gene (6 bases). CDR1 is SEHNR and CDR2 is FQNEAQ in the germline V gene (reference sequence). This CDR3 has 14 amino acids. Deletions cut 4 bases from V and 7 bases from J, with 16 bases between. CDR3 nucleotide sequence: TGTGCCAGCAGCTCCCAAACAGGGTTCGATGAAGCTTTCTTT. It encodes CASSSQTGFDEAFF.

Here the CDR3 reads CASSLSGIEETQYF. DNA for the CDR3: TGTGCCAGCAGCTTATCGGGAATTGAGGAGACCCAGTACTTC. The rearrangement links TRBV7-2 to TRBJ2-5, with D perhaps matching TRBD2 (5 bases). Germline V gene data show CDR1 as SGHTA and CDR2 as FQGNSA. V dropped 2 bases and J dropped 5 bases, with 12 bases sitting between them. This CDR3 region has 14 residues.

The chain combines TRBV5-8 with TRBJ1-4, with 9 bases fitting TRBD1. Germline CDR1 SGHTS, CDR2 YDEGEE. With 4 bases clipped from V and 3 bases from J, the junction kept 7 bases outside the gene matches. CDR3 length equals 16 residues. CDR3 residues: CASSRRGQGPNEKLFF. The DNA for the CDR3 is TGTGCCAGCAGCCGGCGGGGACAGGGTCCTAATGAAAAACTGTTTTTT.

The V call is TRBV19, the J call TRBJ2-7, with 9 bases matching TRBD1. Trimming took 7 bases from V and 4 from J; bases not matched to a gene: 11. Germline V gene lookup returns CDR1 LNHDA and CDR2 SQIVND (reference sequence). CDR3 length equals 15 residues. CDR3 nucleotides: TGTGCCAGTAAACCTCGGGACAGGGATTCGTACGAGCAGTACTTC. Translated: CASKPRDRDSYEQYF.

V and J are TRBV18 and TRBJ2-5, with 12 bases aligning to TRBD2. The ends lost 3 bases at V and 2 bases at J; junction bases unmatched: 7. CDR3 length: 17 residues. CDR1 is KGHSH, CDR2 LQKENI, per germline. CDR3 in DNA: TGTGCCAGCTCACCCCTCGGGACTAGCGGGTTTCAAGAGACCCAGTACTTC. Encoded protein: CASSPLGTSGFQETQYF.

The chain carries TRBV7-2 and TRBJ2-1; 7 nucleotides align to TRBD2. Germline CDR1 and CDR2: SGHTA and FQGNSA. V was pared by 5 bases and J by 6 bases, with 7 bases of the junction left unmatched. The CDR3 runs to 14 residues. This CDR3 is CASSHSSGGNEQFF. The DNA for the CDR3 is TGTGCCAGCAGCCATTCCTCGGGGGGCAATGAGCAGTTCTTC.

The J gene is TRBJ2-4, the V gene TRBV18; possible D gene TRBD2, 6 bases. V lost 2 bases and J 0 bases, leaving 17 bases between the germline ends. Germline V gene data show CDR1 as KGHSH and CDR2 as LQKENI. The CDR3 consists of 18 residues. CDR3 region: CASSPTGLDHPAKNIQYF. The DNA for the CDR3 is TGTGCCAGCTCACCAACGGGACTCGATCACCCAGCCAAAAACATTCAGTACTTC.

This chain uses TRBV9 with TRBJ1-2, with unresolved D. V gave up 4 bases and J gave up 5 bases, with 21 bases separating them. Germline values: CDR1 SGDLS, CDR2 YYNGEE. The CDR3 spans 16 residues. The CDR3 here is CASSLTPGPLGYGYTF. CDR3 bases: TGTGCCAGCAGCTTAACTCCGGGTCCCTTAGGTTATGGCTACACCTTC. The complete variable domain, with remaining parts taken from reference TRBV9 and TRBJ1-2, reads DSGVTQTPKHLITATGQRVTLRCSPRSGDLSVYWYQQSLDQGLQFLIQYYNGEERAKGNILERFSAQQFPDLHSELNLSSLELGDSALYFCASSLTPGPLGYGYTFGSGTRLTVV.

The chain employs TRBV27 and TRBJ1-4, with 8 bases matching TRBD1. The CDR3 loop spans 13 amino acids. CDR1 is MNHEY, CDR2 SMNVEV, per germline (reference sequence). V trimming: 5 bases; J trimming: 8 bases; junction bases outside the gene matches: 4. Here the CDR3 reads CASSQQGGEKLFF. The CDR3 DNA reads TGTGCCAGCAGTCAACAGGGGGGCGAAAAACTGTTTTTT. The full variable domain, with the rest looked up from reference TRBV27 and TRBJ1-4, is EAQVTQNPRYLITVTGKKLTVTCSQNMNHEYMSWYRQDPGLGLRQIYYSMNVEVTDKGDVPEGYKVSRKEKRNFPLILESPSPNQTSLYFCASSQQGGEKLFFGSGTQLSVL.